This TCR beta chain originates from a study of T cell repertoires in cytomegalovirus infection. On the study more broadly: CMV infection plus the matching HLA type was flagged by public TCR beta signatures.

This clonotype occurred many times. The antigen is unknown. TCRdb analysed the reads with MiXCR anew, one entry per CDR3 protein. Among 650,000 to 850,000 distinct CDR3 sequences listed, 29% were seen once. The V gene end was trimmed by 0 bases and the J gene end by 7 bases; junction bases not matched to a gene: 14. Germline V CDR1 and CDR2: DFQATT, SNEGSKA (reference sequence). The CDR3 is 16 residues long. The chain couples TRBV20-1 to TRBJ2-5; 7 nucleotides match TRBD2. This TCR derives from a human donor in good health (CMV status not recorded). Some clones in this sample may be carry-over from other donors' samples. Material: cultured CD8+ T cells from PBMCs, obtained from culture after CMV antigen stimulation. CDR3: CSARDPFASGTWTQYF. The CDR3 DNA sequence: TGCAGTGCTAGAGATCCGTTCGCTAGCGGCACATGGACCCAGTACTTC.